This is a list of T cell receptor beta chains from one sample in a study of vaccination effects on CD4 cells after COVID-19. Method: immunoSEQ multiplex PCR; TCRdb's copy keeps in-frame clones and lacks some. The data hold tens of thousands of clones, with approximately 70% observed a single time. These TCRs are of unknown antigen specificity. The sequences come from CD4+ T cells from PBMCs cultured with HCoV-OC43 spike peptides, collected before COVID-19 vaccination. The receptor source for this set is a human donor who received a COVID-19 vaccine. The CDR3 runs from the conserved cysteine through the conserved F or W. A D gene is named only where the DNA matches it firmly. Size is stated for part of the rows, as once, few or many counts, or as a class when the clone is expanded.

clone_size | j_call | d_call | v_call | cdr3_nt | cdr3_aa
NA | TRBJ1-1 | TRBD1 | TRBV12-3/TRBV12-4 | TGTGCCAGCAGCTCGCAGGGGGCGATTGAAGCTTTCTTT | CASSSQGAIEAFF
NA | TRBJ2-7 | NA | TRBV4-1 | TGCGCCAGCAGTCGGTCCTGGGACGCAAGCTCCTACGAGCAGTACTTC | CASSRSWDASSYEQYF
NA | TRBJ2-3 | TRBD1 | TRBV11-2 | TGTGCCAGCAGCTTTCTCGGACAGGGGGGGGGAGATACGCAGTATTTT | CASSFLGQGGGDTQYF
NA | TRBJ1-1 | NA | TRBV6-5 | TGTGCCAGCAGAAAGGTTTGGACCCCTGAAGCTTTCTTT | CASRKVWTPEAFF
NA | TRBJ1-2 | NA | TRBV12-3/TRBV12-4 | TGTGCCAGCAGTTCCGGGACGTACTATGGCTACACCTTC | CASSSGTYYGYTF
few | TRBJ1-2 | NA | TRBV4-1 | TGCGCCAGCAGCCAAACACAGGGTGGCAGCGGCTACACCTTC | CASSQTQGGSGYTF
NA | TRBJ2-5 | NA | TRBV5-1 | TGCGCCAGCAGCTTGGGACAGATACAAGAGACCCAGTACTTC | CASSLGQIQETQYF
NA | TRBJ2-1 | NA | TRBV5-1 | TGCGCCAGCAGCTCCTACCGCAAGGACAGACAAAGCTCCTACAATGAGCAGTTCTTC | CASSSYRKDRQSSYNEQFF
NA | TRBJ2-7 | TRBD2 | TRBV11-2 | TGTGCCAGCAGCTTGTCTCGCGGGAGCTCCTACGAGCAGTACTTC | CASSLSRGSSYEQYF
NA | TRBJ2-1 | NA | TRBV6-1 | TGTGCCAGCAGTGATGCCAGATACAATGAGCAGTTCTTC | CASSDARYNEQFF
NA | TRBJ2-5 | TRBD2 | TRBV25-1 | TGTGCCAGCAGGGTGTCGGGAGGGGCGTCTCGGGAGACCCAGTACTTC | CASRVSGGASRETQYF
NA | TRBJ2-5 | TRBD1 | TRBV3-1/TRBV3-2 | TGTGCCAGCAGCCATGGACAGGGTCTGGAGACCCAGTACTTC | CASSHGQGLETQYF
NA | TRBJ1-1 | NA | TRBV6-6 | TGTGCCAGCAGTTGGGGTGTGAACACTGAAGCTTTCTTT | CASSWGVNTEAFF
NA | TRBJ1-2 | NA | TRBV7-8 | TGTGCCAGCAGCGTGGAGGTGTGGGACATATTTTCTGGCTACACCTTC | CASSVEVWDIFSGYTF
once | TRBJ2-1 | TRBD2 | TRBV5-1 | TGCGCCAGCAGCTTACAAGCGGGGACCGACTGGGGGGAGCAGTTCTTC | CASSLQAGTDWGEQFF
NA | TRBJ2-4 | NA | TRBV7-9 | TGTGCCAGCAGCTTAGTTGAGGACATTCAGTACTTC | CASSLVEDIQYF
NA | TRBJ2-1 | NA | TRBV11-3 | TGTGCCAGCAGCTTAGGGCGGAGCGTTAGCTCCTACAATGAGCAGTTCTTC | CASSLGRSVSSYNEQFF
NA | TRBJ2-3 | TRBD2 | TRBV5-1 | TGCGCCAGCAGCTTGGGACTAGCGGGAGGTCGGGATACGCAGTATTTT | CASSLGLAGGRDTQYF